A single sample gave rise to the 19 T cell receptor beta chains below, sequenced in a study of blood T cell repertoires in COVID-19. The repertoire was sequenced with immunoSEQ multiplex PCR; TCRdb's copy has only in-frame clones and lacks some. The sample comprises a few hundred thousand clones, more than 75% of which are singletons, and under 3% rests with the top ten. The sample taken for sequencing was PBMCs or T cells enriched from blood (not recorded which). The receptors come from a woman aged 25 to 39 who had recovered from COVID-19.

The rearrangement joins TRBV6-5 to TRBJ1-2; a possible D gene is TRBD1 (5 bases). There are 14 residues in the CDR3. The germline CDR1 and CDR2 sequences are MNHEY and SVGAGI. The V end lost 6 bases, the J end lost 5 bases, and 16 bases lay between the germline ends. The CDR3 loop reads CASRGWGEGYGYTF. The CDR3 coding sequence is TGTGCCAGCAGAGGTTGGGGCGAAGGGTATGGCTACACCTTC.

The V and J genes are TRBV7-2 and TRBJ1-4; D is uncertain. CDR1 and CDR2 (germline): SGHTA, FQGNSA. This CDR3 region has 15 residues. The ends were cut back, 5 bases at V and 8 bases at J, with 18 bases in the middle. Here the CDR3 DNA reads TGTGCCAGCAGCGAAGCGGTTAGGGCGGGAGAAAAACTGTTTTTT. Its protein is CASSEAVRAGEKLFF. The entire variable domain, with the rest obtained from reference TRBV7-2 and TRBJ1-4, is as follows: GAGVSQSPSNKVTEKGKDVELRCDPISGHTALYWYRQSLGQGLEFLIYFQGNSAPDKSGLPSDRFSAERTGGSVSTLTIQRTQQEDSAVYLCASSEAVRAGEKLFFGSGTQLSVL.

The V gene is TRBV5-1, the J gene TRBJ2-2, with D tentatively TRBD1 (6 bases). Germline-derived CDR1 and CDR2 are SGHRS and YFSETQ. The V gene lost 0 bases and the J gene lost 5 bases, with 14 bases spanning the gap. The CDR3 extends over 16 amino acids. The CDR3 region has the DNA TGCGCCAGCAGCTTGGAAGTGGGGGCAATAACCGGGGAGCTGTTTTTT. This codes for CASSLEVGAITGELFF.

This clone appeared many times. V usage is TRBV11-3 and J usage is TRBJ1-1; D gene ambiguous. V lost 5 bases and J 1 base, leaving 8 bases between the germline ends. Germline assignment: CDR1 SGHNT and CDR2 YENEEA. The CDR3 has 13 amino acids. CDR3 bases: TGTGCCAGCAGCCTACAGTGGAACACTGAAGCTTTCTTT. It yields the protein CASSLQWNTEAFF. The full variable domain, in which reference TRBV11-3 and TRBJ1-1 provide the parts outside the CDR3, is EAGVVQSPRYKIIEKKQPVAFWCNPISGHNTLYWYLQNLGQGPELLIRYENEEAVDDSQLPKDRFSAERLKGVDSTLKIQPAELGDSAVYLCASSLQWNTEAFFGQGTRLTVV.

The chain is built from TRBV4-1 and TRBJ2-1, with 10 bases lining up with TRBD2. Trimming cost V 1 base and J 8 bases; bases outside gene matches: 8. The CDR3 runs 16 residues. The V gene's germline CDR1 is MGHRA and CDR2 YSYEKL. CDR3 sequence: CASSQGLLGTSDEQFF. CDR3 bases: TGCGCCAGCAGCCAAGGACTACTCGGGACTAGCGATGAGCAGTTCTTC.

This sequence joins TRBV9 and TRBJ2-1; 10 bases are a match to TRBD2. The CDR3 runs 15 residues. J gave up 10 bases and V 3 bases, and 10 bases lay outside the gene matches. CDR1 SGDLS and CDR2 YYNGEE come from the germline V gene. The CDR3 protein is CASSASGGALKEQFF. CDR3 DNA: TGTGCCAGCAGCGCGAGCGGGGGGGCGTTGAAAGAGCAGTTCTTC.

The chain couples TRBV27 to TRBJ2-5, with D possibly TRBD2 on 6 matching bases. Between the trimmed V and J ends, which lost 3 bases and 5 bases, there was a span of 10 bases. Germline CDR1 reads MNHEY; CDR2 reads SMNVEV (reference sequence). The CDR3 spans 13 residues. The CDR3, as DNA: TGTGCCAGCAGTTTCGCGGGGAGGGAGACCCAGTACTTC. Amino acid sequence: CASSFAGRETQYF.

The chain joins TRBV6-1 to TRBJ1-1; D call uncertain. CDR1 is MNHNS and CDR2 is SASEGT in the germline V gene. Trimming left V 0 bases short and J 0 bases short, with 8 bases between. The CDR3 spans 15 residues. CDR3 in DNA: TGTGCCAGCAGTGAAGCTGTACTTTTGAACACTGAAGCTTTCTTT. This sequence encodes CASSEAVLLNTEAFF.

This clone showed up just once. The rearrangement joins TRBV18 to TRBJ1-2; 7 bases match TRBD1. Trimming at V came to 6 bases and at J to 3 bases, leaving 7 bases not matched to a gene. Germline loops: CDR1 KGHSH, CDR2 LQKENI. There are 14 residues in the CDR3. In nucleotides, the CDR3 is TGTGCCAGCTCCACCAGGGGGGCGTACTATGGCTACACCTTC. As protein: CASSTRGAYYGYTF.

The chain employs TRBV29-1 and TRBJ2-1; 14 nucleotides line up with TRBD2. With V trimmed by 1 base and J by 3 bases, 14 bases remained unmatched. The CDR3 runs to 20 residues. Germline V gene sequence: CDR1 SQVTM, CDR2 ANQGSEA. The CDR3 DNA is TGCAGCGTTGAAGTATTTGAGAGGACTAGCGGGGGGTCATACTACAATGAGCAGTTCTTC. It specifies CSVEVFERTSGGSYYNEQFF.

The J gene is TRBJ1-1, the V gene TRBV18; TRBD1 is a possible D gene (5 bases). The V end lost 10 bases, the J end lost 1 base, and 10 bases lay between the germline ends. This CDR3 spans 12 amino acids. The germline V gene has CDR1 KGHSH and CDR2 LQKENI. The CDR3 sequence: CATRGQNTEAFF. The CDR3 DNA reads TGTGCCACCAGAGGACAGAACACTGAAGCTTTCTTT.

The CDR3 nucleotides read TGTGCCAGCAGCTTAATAACAGGGATAGATCAGCCCCAGCATTTT. Protein sequence: CASSLITGIDQPQHF. The chain recombines TRBV7-8 with TRBJ1-5, with D possibly being TRBD1 (6 bases). The V gene's germline CDR1 is SGHVS and CDR2 FQNEAQ. The CDR3 is made up of 15 amino acids. Trimming took 2 bases from V and 5 from J, leaving 13 bases between them.

The chain couples TRBV2 to TRBJ2-2; 9 bases map to TRBD1. CDR1 is SNHLY, CDR2 FYNNEI, per germline. J was trimmed by 1 base and V by 6 bases; bases with no gene match: 3. The CDR3 runs 15 residues. The chain's CDR3 is CASRTGGLNTGELFF. The CDR3 DNA reads as TGTGCCAGCAGGACAGGGGGACTGAACACCGGGGAGCTGTTTTTT.

This clone showed up just once. The chain employs TRBV6-5 and TRBJ1-4; D is ambiguous. Per germline, CDR1 MNHEY and CDR2 SVGAGI. The V end lost 8 bases, the J end lost 7 bases, and 11 bases lay between the germline ends. This CDR3 contains 12 residues. The DNA of the CDR3 is TGTGCCAGCGGCGGCGCCGGTGAAAAACTGTTTTTT. It encodes CASGGAGEKLFF.

V is TRBV7-8 and J is TRBJ2-1; 8 bases line up with TRBD2. The CDR3 runs to 18 residues. CDR1 SGHVS and CDR2 FQNEAQ come from the germline V gene. With 5 bases clipped from V and 1 base from J, the junction kept 13 bases outside the gene matches. Written as DNA, the CDR3 is TGTGCCAGCAGCCCCACTAATCGCGGGAGGAAGTCCTACAATGAGCAGTTCTTC. It is translated as CASSPTNRGRKSYNEQFF.

This chain connects TRBV5-4 to TRBJ1-1, with D possibly matching TRBD1 (5 bases). Looked up from germline, CDR1 is SGHNT and CDR2 is YYREEE (reference sequence). The CDR3 totals 15 residues. The V end was cut by 3 bases, the J end by 1 base, with 13 bases between. This CDR3 is CASSSRGRANTEAFF. The DNA of the CDR3 is TGTGCCAGCAGCTCCCGGGGGAGAGCGAACACTGAAGCTTTCTTT.

V usage is TRBV3-1 (or the pseudogene TRBV3-2) and J usage is TRBJ2-1; 9 positions agree with TRBD2. The J segment lost 6 bases and the V segment lost 3 bases, leaving 6 bases of the junction unmatched. This CDR3 region has 15 residues. Per the germline V gene, CDR1 is LGHDT and CDR2 is YNNKEL (reference sequence). The CDR3 DNA sequence: TGTGCCAGCAGCCACGCCCAGCGGGAGGCCAATGAGCAGTTCTTC. Translating it yields CASSHAQREANEQFF.

The chain has TRBV7-9 and TRBJ2-7, with 7 bases aligning to TRBD1. Germline trimming cut 4 bases from V and 3 bases from J; bases unmatched to any gene: 12. The CDR3 length is 16 residues. From germline, CDR1 is SEHNR and CDR2 FQNEAQ (reference sequence). Here the CDR3 DNA reads TGTGCCAGCAGCTCCGAGGGACAGTCGCTACTCTACGAGCAGTACTTC. Amino acids: CASSSEGQSLLYEQYF.

The V call is TRBV11-2, the J call TRBJ2-2; a weak D match, TRBD1 (6 bases). Germline loops: CDR1 SGHAT, CDR2 FQNNGV. This CDR3 comprises 13 residues. Trimming cost V 8 bases and J 0 bases, with 7 bases left between them. As DNA, the CDR3 is TGTGCCAGCCGGACAGCGAACACCGGGGAGCTGTTTTTT. Translation: CASRTANTGELFF.